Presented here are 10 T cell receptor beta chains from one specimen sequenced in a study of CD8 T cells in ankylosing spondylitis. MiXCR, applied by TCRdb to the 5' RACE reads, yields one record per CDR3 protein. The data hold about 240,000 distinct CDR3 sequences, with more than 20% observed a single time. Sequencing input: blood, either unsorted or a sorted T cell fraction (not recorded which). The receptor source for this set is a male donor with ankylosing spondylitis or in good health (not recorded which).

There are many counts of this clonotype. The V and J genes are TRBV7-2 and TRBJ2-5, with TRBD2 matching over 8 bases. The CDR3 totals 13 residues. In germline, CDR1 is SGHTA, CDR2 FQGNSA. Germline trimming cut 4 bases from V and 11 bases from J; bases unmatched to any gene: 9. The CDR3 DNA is TGTGCCAGCAGCTCCGGGGTAGCGGGGTCTCAGTACTTC. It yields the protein CASSSGVAGSQYF. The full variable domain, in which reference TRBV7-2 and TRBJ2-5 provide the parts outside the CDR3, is GAGVSQSPSNKVTEKGKDVELRCDPISGHTALYWYRQSLGQGLEFLIYFQGNSAPDKSGLPSDRFSAERTGGSVSTLTIQRTQQEDSAVYLCASSSGVAGSQYFGPGTRLLVL.

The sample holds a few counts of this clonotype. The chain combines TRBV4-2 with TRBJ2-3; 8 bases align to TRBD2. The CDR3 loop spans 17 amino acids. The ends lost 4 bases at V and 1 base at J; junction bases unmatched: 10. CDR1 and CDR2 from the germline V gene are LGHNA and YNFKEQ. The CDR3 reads CASSPIPLLAGTDTQYF. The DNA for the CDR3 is TGTGCCAGCAGCCCGATTCCCTTACTAGCGGGCACAGATACGCAGTATTTT.

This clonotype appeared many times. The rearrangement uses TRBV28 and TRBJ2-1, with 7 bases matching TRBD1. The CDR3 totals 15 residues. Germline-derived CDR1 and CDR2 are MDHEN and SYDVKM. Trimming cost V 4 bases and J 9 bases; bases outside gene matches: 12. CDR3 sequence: CASSSTGTTQGEQFF. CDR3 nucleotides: TGTGCCAGCAGTTCGACAGGGACCACCCAGGGTGAGCAGTTCTTC. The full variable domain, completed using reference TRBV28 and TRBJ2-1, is DVKVTQSSRYLVKRTGEKVFLECVQDMDHENMFWYRQDPGLGLRLIYFSYDVKMKEKGDIPEGYSVSREKKERFSLILESASTNQTSMYLCASSSTGTTQGEQFFGPGTRLTVL.

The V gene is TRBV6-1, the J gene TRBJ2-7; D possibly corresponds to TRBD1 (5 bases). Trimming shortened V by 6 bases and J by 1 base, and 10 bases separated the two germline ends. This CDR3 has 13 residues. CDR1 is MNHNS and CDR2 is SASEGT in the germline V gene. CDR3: CASRKQASYEQYF. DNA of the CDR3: TGTGCCAGCAGAAAACAGGCATCCTACGAGCAGTACTTC.

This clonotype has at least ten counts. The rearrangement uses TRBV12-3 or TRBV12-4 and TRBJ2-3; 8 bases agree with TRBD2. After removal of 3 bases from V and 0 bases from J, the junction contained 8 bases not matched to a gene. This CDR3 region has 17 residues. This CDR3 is CASSFGRGGRSTDTQYF. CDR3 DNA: TGTGCCAGCAGTTTTGGCCGGGGGGGCCGAAGCACAGATACGCAGTATTTT.

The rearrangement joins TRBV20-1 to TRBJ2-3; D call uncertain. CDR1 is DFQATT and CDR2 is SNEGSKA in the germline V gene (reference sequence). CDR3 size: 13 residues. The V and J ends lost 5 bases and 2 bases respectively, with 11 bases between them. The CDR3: CSAGIRSTDTQYF. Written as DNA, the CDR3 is TGCAGTGCTGGGATCCGTTCCACAGATACGCAGTATTTT.

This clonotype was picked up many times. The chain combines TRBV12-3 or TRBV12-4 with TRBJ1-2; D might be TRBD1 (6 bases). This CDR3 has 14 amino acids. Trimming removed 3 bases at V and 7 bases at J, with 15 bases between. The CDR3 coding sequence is TGTGCCAGCAGTTTTTCCACAGGGTCCACTGGCTACACCTTC. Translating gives CASSFSTGSTGYTF.

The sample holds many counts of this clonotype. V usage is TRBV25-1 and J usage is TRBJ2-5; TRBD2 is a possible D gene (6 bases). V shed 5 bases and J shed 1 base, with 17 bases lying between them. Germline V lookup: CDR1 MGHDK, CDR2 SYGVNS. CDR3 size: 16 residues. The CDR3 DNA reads TGTGCCAGCAGTATCATCAGGGTGGGAGGCCAAGAGACCCAGTACTTC. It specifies CASSIIRVGGQETQYF.

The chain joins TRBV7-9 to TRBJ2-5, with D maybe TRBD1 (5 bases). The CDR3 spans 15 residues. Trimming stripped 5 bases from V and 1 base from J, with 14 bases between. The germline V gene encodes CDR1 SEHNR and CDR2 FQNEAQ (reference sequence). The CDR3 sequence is CASSKGADIQETQYF. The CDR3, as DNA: TGTGCCAGCAGCAAAGGGGCTGATATCCAAGAGACCCAGTACTTC.

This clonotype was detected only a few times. In DNA form, the CDR3 reads TGCAGCGTTACCGACAGAAACACTGAAGCTTTCTTT. Translated, it gives CSVTDRNTEAFF. The chain couples TRBV29-1 to TRBJ1-1; D may be TRBD1 (5 bases). Trimming took off 5 bases at V and 2 bases at J, with 9 bases between the two ends. Germline V gene data show CDR1 as SQVTM and CDR2 as ANQGSEA. The CDR3 consists of 12 residues.